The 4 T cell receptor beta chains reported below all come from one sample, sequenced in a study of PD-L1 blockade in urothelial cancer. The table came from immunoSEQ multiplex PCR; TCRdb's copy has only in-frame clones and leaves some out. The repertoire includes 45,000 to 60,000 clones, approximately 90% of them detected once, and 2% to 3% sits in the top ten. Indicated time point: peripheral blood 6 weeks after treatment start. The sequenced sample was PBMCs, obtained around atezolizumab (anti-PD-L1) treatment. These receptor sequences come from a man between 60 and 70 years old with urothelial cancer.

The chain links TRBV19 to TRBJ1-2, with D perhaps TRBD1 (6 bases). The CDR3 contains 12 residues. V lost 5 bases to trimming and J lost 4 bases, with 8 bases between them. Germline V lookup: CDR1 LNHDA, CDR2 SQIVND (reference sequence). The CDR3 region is CASSAGVYGYTF. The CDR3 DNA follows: TGTGCCAGTAGTGCAGGGGTCTATGGCTACACCTTC.

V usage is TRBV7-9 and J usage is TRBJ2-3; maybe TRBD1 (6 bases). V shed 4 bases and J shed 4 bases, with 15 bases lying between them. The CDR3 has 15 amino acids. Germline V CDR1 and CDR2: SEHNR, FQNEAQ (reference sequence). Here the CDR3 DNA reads TGTGCCAGCAGCTCCCTGACAGGAGCTTCAGATACGCAGTATTTT. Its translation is CASSSLTGASDTQYF. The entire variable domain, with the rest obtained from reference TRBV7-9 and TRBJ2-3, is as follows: DTGVSQNPRHKITKRGQNVTFRCDPISEHNRLYWYRQTLGQGPEFLTYFQNEAQLEKSRLLSDRFSAERPKGSFSTLEIQRTEQGDSAMYLCASSSLTGASDTQYFGPGTRLTVL.

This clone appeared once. The CDR3 is CASSGQRSEAFF. The CDR3 DNA is TGTGCCAGCAGTGGGCAGAGATCTGAAGCTTTCTTT. The chain uses TRBV27 and TRBJ1-1; no firm D call. CDR1 is MNHEY and CDR2 is SMNVEV in the germline V gene (reference sequence). The length of the CDR3 is 12 residues. The V and J ends lost 5 bases and 6 bases respectively, with 10 bases between them.

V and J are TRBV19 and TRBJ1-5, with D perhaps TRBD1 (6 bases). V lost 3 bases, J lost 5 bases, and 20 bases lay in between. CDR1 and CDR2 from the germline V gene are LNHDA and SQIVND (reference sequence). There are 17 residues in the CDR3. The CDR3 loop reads CASSIPGKGGFDQPQHF. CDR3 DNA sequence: TGTGCCAGTAGTATCCCCGGAAAAGGGGGTTTCGATCAGCCCCAGCATTTT.